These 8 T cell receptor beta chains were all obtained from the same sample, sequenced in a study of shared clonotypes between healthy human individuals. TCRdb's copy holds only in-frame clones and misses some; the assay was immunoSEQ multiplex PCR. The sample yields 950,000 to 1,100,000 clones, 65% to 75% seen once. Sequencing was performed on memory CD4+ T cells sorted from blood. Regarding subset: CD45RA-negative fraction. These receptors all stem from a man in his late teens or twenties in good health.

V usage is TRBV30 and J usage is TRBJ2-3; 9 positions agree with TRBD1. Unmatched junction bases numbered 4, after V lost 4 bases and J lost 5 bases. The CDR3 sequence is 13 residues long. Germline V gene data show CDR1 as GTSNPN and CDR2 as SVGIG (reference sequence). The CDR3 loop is CAWNRGLGDTQYF. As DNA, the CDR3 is TGTGCCTGGAACAGGGGGCTAGGAGATACGCAGTATTTT.

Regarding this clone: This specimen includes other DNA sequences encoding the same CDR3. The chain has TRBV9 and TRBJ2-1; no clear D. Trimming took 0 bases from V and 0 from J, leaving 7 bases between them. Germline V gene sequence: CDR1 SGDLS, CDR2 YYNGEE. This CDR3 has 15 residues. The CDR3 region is CASSVGGNSYNEQFF. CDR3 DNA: TGTGCCAGCAGCGTAGGTGGAAACTCCTACAATGAGCAGTTCTTC.

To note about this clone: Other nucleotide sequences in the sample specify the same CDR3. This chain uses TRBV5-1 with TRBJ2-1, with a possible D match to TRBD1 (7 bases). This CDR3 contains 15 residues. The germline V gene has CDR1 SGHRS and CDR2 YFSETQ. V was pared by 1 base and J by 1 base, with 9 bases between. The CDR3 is CASSLQGGSYNEQFF. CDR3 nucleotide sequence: TGCGCCAGCAGCTTGCAGGGGGGATCCTACAATGAGCAGTTCTTC. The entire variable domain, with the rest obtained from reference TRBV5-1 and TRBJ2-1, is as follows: KAGVTQTPRYLIKTRGQQVTLSCSPISGHRSVSWYQQTPGQGLQFLFEYFSETQRNKGNFPGRFSGRQFSNSRSEMNVSTLELGDSALYLCASSLQGGSYNEQFFGPGTRLTVL.

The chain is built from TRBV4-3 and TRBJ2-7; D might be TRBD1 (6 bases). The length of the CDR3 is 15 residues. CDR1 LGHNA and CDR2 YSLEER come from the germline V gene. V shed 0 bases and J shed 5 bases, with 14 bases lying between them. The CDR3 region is CASSQEGGRGNEQYF. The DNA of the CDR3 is TGCGCCAGCAGCCAAGAAGGTGGTAGGGGGAACGAGCAGTACTTC.

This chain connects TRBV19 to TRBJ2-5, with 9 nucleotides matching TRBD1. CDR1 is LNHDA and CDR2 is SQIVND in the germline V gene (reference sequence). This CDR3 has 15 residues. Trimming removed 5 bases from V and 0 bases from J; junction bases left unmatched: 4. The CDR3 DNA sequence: TGTGCCAGTAGTTCCTGGACAGGGGACCAAGAGACCCAGTACTTC. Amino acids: CASSSWTGDQETQYF.

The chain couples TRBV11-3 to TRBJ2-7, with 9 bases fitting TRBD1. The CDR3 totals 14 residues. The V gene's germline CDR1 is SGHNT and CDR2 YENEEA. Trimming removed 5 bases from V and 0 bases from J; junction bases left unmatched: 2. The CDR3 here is CASSPTGGSYEQYF. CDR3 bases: TGTGCCAGCAGCCCGACAGGGGGCTCCTACGAGCAGTACTTC.

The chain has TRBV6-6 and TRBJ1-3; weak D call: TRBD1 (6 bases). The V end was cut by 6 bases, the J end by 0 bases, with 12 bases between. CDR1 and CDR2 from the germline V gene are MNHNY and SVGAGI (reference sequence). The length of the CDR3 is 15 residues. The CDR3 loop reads CASSLTGSSGNTIYF. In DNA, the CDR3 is TGTGCCAGCAGCCTAACAGGGAGCTCTGGAAACACCATATATTTT.

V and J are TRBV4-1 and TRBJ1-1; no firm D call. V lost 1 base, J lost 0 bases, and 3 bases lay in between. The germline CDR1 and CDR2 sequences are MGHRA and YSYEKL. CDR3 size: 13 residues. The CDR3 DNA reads TGCGCCAGCAGCCAAGTTTTGAACACTGAAGCTTTCTTT. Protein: CASSQVLNTEAFF.